This T cell receptor beta chain was captured by sequencing in a study of post-analysis software for immune sequencing data. Study information: Patients with relapsing-remitting, secondary progressive and progressive-relapsing multiple sclerosis courses were all represented.

About this clonotype itself: Antigen: not known.

General study results and limits: The study found TRBV5-6, TRBV5-1 and TRBV20-1 among about 5 TRBV segments more frequent in patients than controls.

cDNA libraries for TCR beta contained unique molecular identifiers. A single record per CDR3 protein comes from TCRdb applying MiXCR to the PCR reads. This table holds 750,000 to 950,000 distinct CDR3 sequences, approximately 57% found once. The CDR3 loop spans 12 amino acids. V lost 7 bases to trimming and J lost 5 bases, with 14 bases between them. CDR1 and CDR2 from the germline V gene are SQVTM and ANQGSEA. This chain joins TRBV29-1 and TRBJ2-5; D might be TRBD1 or TRBD2, each matching 6 bases. This TCR derives from a girl between 5 and 17 years old with multiple sclerosis. The specimen sequenced was blood. CDR3: CSGLGGRETQYF. CDR3 nucleotides: TGCAGCGGGTTGGGGGGCCGGGAGACCCAGTACTTC.